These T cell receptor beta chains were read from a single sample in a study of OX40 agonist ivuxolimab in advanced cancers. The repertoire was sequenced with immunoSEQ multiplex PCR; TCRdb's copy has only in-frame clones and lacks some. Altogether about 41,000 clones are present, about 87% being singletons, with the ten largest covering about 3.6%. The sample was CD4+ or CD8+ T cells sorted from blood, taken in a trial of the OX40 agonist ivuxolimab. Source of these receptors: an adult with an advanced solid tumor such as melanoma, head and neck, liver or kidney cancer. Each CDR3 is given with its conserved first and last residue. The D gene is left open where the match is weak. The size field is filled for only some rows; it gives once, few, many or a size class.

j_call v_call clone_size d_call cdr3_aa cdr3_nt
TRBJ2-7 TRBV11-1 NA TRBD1 CASSMPGQGPYEQYF TGTGCCAGCAGCATGCCGGGACAGGGCCCCTACGAGCAGTACTTC
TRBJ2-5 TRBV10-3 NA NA CAINVALEETQYF TGTGCCATCAATGTGGCCCTGGAGGAGACCCAGTACTTC
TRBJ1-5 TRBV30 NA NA CAWSRGGGNQPQHF TGTGCCTGGTCCCGGGGAGGGGGAAATCAGCCCCAGCATTTT
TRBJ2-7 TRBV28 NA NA CASVKGAATYEQYF TGTGCCAGCGTTAAAGGGGCTGCAACCTACGAGCAGTACTTC
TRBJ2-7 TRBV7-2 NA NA CASSHGGNTAYEQYF TGTGCCAGCAGCCATGGGGGAAATACGGCCTACGAGCAGTACTTC
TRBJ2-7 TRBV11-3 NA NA CASSWQLGEQYF TGTGCCAGCAGCTGGCAGCTAGGTGAGCAGTACTTC
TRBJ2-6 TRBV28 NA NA CASSFLGSGANVLTF TGTGCCAGCAGTTTCCTGGGATCTGGGGCCAACGTCCTGACTTTC
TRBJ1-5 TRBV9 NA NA CASSVADSNQPQHF TGTGCCAGCAGCGTAGCCGACAGCAATCAGCCCCAGCATTTT
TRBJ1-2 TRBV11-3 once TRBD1 CASSLPGQGASGYTF TGTGCCAGCAGCCTCCCGGGACAGGGGGCGAGTGGCTACACCTTC
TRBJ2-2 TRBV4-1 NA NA CASSAHGELFF TGCGCCAGCAGCGCCCACGGGGAGCTGTTTTTT
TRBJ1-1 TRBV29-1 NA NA CSGGLPGAEAFF TGCAGCGGGGGACTCCCGGGGGCTGAAGCTTTCTTT
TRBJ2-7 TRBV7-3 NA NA CASGTYEQYF TGTGCCAGCGGGACCTACGAGCAGTACTTC
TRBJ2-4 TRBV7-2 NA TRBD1 CASSLGGTLKNIQYF TGTGCCAGCAGCCTAGGGGGCACTCTCAAAAACATTCAGTACTTC
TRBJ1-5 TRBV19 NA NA CATTEGGYRDQPQHF TGTGCCACCACCGAAGGGGGATATCGGGATCAGCCCCAGCATTTT
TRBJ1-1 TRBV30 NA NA CAWSVGLNTEAFF TGTGCCTGGAGTGTGGGGTTGAACACTGAAGCTTTCTTT
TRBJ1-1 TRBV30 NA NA CAWRRRATNTEAFF TGTGCCTGGAGACGTAGGGCGACGAACACTGAAGCTTTCTTT
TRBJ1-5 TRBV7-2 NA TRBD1 CASSLQGAGQPQHF TGTGCCAGCAGCTTACAGGGGGCTGGACAGCCCCAGCATTTT
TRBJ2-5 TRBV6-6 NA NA CATLEPGLETQYF TGTGCCACCTTAGAACCCGGGTTAGAGACCCAGTACTTC
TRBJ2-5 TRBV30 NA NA CAWRNGGGRETQYF TGTGCCTGGAGAAATGGGGGCGGGAGAGAGACCCAGTACTTC
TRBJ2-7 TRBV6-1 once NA CASSASPSSPEQYF TGTGCCAGCAGCGCCTCACCTTCCAGCCCCGAGCAGTACTTC
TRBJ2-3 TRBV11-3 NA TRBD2 CASSLNPGGSALLTDTQYF TGTGCCAGCAGCTTAAACCCGGGGGGTTCGGCCTTGTTGACAGATACGCAGTATTTT
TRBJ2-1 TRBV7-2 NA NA CASSPTSGFGGNEQFF TGTGCCAGCAGCCCTACGTCCGGATTCGGGGGAAATGAGCAGTTCTTC
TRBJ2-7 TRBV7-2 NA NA CASSLVGRAREQYF TGTGCCAGCAGCTTAGTGGGTAGGGCTAGGGAGCAGTACTTC
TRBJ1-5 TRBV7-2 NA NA CASSYYRPDQPQHF TGTGCCAGCAGTTACTACAGGCCGGATCAGCCCCAGCATTTT
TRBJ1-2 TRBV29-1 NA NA CSVEDGYTF TGCAGCGTTGAAGACGGCTACACCTTC
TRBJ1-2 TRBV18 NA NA CASSPRGGTRQTGYGYTF TGTGCCAGCTCACCAAGAGGGGGGACAAGGCAAACTGGCTATGGCTACACCTTC
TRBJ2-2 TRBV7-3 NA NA CASSWAGRGTGELFF TGTGCCAGCAGCTGGGCGGGAAGGGGCACCGGGGAGCTGTTTTTT
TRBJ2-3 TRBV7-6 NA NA CASSPRYSGDTDTQYF TGTGCCAGCAGCCCTAGATATTCCGGGGACACAGATACGCAGTATTTT
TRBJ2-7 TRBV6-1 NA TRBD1 CASSSGTGHSYEQYF TGTGCCAGCAGTTCAGGGACAGGGCACTCCTACGAGCAGTACTTC
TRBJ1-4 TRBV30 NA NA CAWSVLKEKLFF TGTGCCTGGAGTGTGCTAAAAGAAAAACTGTTTTTT
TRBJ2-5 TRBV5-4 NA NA CASGRSGSGLETQYF TGTGCCAGCGGGCGATCAGGTAGCGGCCTTGAGACCCAGTACTTC
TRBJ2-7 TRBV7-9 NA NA CASSLSGSSYEQYF TGTGCCAGCAGCTTAAGCGGAAGCTCCTACGAGCAGTACTTC
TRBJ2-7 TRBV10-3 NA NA CAIRGAGDNYEQYF TGTGCCATCAGGGGGGCAGGCGATAACTACGAGCAGTACTTC
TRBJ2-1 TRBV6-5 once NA CASGREQFF TGTGCCAGCGGAAGAGAGCAGTTCTTC
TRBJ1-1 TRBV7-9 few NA CASTPWSWNTEAFF TGTGCCAGCACCCCCTGGTCCTGGAACACTGAAGCTTTCTTT
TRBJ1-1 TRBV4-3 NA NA CASSQGRLIPRAAFF TGCGCCAGCAGCCAGGGTAGGTTAATCCCGCGGGCGGCTTTCTTT
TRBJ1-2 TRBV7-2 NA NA CASSLALGRLSDRLGYTF TGTGCCAGCAGCTTAGCACTGGGCCGTTTGTCAGACCGTCTCGGCTACACCTTC
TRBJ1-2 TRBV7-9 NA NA CASSPQGRAIYGYTF TGTGCCAGCAGCCCTCAGGGGAGAGCTATCTATGGCTACACCTTC
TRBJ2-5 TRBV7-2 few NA CASSLEQGETQYF TGTGCCAGCAGCTTAGAACAGGGTGAGACCCAGTACTTC
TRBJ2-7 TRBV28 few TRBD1 CASSSTGRHEQYF TGTGCCAGCAGTTCGACAGGGAGACACGAGCAGTACTTC
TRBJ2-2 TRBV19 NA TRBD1 CASSGQGYTGELFF TGTGCCAGTAGTGGACAGGGGTACACCGGGGAGCTGTTTTTT
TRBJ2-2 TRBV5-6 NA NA CASSLSPPIRGPAGELFF TGTGCCAGCAGCTTGAGCCCCCCGATAAGGGGACCCGCCGGGGAGCTGTTTTTT
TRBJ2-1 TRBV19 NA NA CASSREWDEQFF TGTGCCAGTAGTCGGGAGTGGGATGAGCAGTTCTTC
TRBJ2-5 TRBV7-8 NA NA CASSPSDRNVRETQYF TGTGCCAGCAGCCCCTCCGACAGGAACGTGAGGGAGACCCAGTACTTC
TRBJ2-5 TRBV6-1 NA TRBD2 CASSEWGLAGAPYF TGTGCCAGCAGTGAATGGGGTCTAGCGGGAGCCCCTTACTTC
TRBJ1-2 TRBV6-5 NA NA CASSYRNYGYTF TGTGCCAGCAGCTACCGGAACTATGGCTACACCTTC
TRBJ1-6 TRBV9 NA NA CASSPGSGGGYSPLHF TGTGCCAGCAGCCCCGGTTCGGGAGGGGGATATTCACCCCTCCACTTT
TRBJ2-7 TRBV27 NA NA CASSLSRMGSEQYF TGTGCCAGCAGTTTAAGCCGGATGGGTAGCGAGCAGTACTTC
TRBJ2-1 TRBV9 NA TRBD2 CASSAPGGGSRGEQFF TGTGCCAGCAGCGCCCCAGGCGGCGGGAGTAGGGGTGAGCAGTTCTTC
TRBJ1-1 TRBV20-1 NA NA CSARDNTEAFF TGCAGTGCTAGAGATAACACTGAAGCTTTCTTT
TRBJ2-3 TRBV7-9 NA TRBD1 CASSLTKTGAADTQYF TGTGCCAGCAGCTTAACCAAGACAGGGGCGGCAGATACGCAGTATTTT
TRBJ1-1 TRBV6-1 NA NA CASRRKAEAFF TGTGCCAGCAGGCGGAAGGCTGAAGCTTTCTTT
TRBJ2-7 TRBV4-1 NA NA CASSQDRDYEQYF TGCGCCAGCAGCCAAGACAGGGACTACGAGCAGTACTTC
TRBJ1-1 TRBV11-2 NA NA CASSISPGDTEAFF TGTGCCAGCAGCATCTCTCCAGGGGATACTGAAGCTTTCTTT
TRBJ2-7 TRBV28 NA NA CASSWGITYEQYF TGTGCCAGCAGTTGGGGGATTACCTACGAGCAGTACTTC